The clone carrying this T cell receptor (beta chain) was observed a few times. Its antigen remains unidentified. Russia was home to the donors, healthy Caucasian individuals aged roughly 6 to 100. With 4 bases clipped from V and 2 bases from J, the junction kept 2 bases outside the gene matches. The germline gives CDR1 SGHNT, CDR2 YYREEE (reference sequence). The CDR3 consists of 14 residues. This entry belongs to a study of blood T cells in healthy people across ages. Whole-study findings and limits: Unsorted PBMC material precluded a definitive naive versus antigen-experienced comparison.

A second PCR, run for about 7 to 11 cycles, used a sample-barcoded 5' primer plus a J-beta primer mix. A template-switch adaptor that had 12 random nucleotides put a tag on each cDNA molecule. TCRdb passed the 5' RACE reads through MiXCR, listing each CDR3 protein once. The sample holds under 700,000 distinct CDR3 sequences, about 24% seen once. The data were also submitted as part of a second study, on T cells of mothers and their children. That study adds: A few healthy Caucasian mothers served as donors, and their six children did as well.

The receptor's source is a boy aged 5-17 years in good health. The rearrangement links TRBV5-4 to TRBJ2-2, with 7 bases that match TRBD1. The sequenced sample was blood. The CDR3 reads CASSRQGNTGELFF. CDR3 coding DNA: TGTGCCAGCAGCCGACAGGGAAACACCGGGGAGCTGTTTTTT. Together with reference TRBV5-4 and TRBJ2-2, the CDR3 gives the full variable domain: ETGVTQSPTHLIKTRGQQVTLRCSSQSGHNTVSWYQQALGQGPQFIFQYYREEENGRGNFPPRFSGLQFPNYSSELNVNALELDDSALYLCASSRQGNTGELFFGEGSRLTVL.